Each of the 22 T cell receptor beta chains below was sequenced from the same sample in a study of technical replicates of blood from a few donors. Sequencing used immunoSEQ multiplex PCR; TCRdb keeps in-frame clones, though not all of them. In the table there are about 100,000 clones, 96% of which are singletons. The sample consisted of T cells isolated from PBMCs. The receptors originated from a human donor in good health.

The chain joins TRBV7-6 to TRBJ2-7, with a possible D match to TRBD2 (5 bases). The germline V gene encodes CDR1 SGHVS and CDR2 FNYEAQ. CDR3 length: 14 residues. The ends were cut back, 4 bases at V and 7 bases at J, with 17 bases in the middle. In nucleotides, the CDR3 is TGTGCCAGCAGCTCGGGCCTCTCGGGATGGGAGCAGTACTTC. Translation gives CASSSGLSGWEQYF.

CDR3 DNA sequence: TGTGCCAGCAGTTCGGGTCTCAGCGAGCAGTACTTC. Translation: CASSSGLSEQYF. The genes are TRBV6-5 and TRBJ2-7; D is uncertain. The V end lost 4 bases, the J end lost 6 bases, and 10 bases lay between the germline ends. This CDR3 is built from 12 residues. The V gene's germline CDR1 is MNHEY and CDR2 SVGAGI.

Here the CDR3 DNA reads TGTGCCAGCAGCGTACTAGCGTGGGAGACCCAGTACTTC. This codes for CASSVLAWETQYF. The chain joins TRBV9 to TRBJ2-5; possibly TRBD2 for D (6 bases). This CDR3 comprises 13 residues. Trimming stripped 1 base from V and 5 bases from J, with 9 bases between. The germline CDR1 and CDR2 sequences are SGDLS and YYNGEE.

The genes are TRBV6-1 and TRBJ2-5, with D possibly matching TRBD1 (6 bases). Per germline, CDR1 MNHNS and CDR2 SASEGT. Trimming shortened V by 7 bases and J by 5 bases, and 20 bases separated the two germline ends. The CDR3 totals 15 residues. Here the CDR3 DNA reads TGTGCCAGCACCAGAACAGGGTGGGGAAGGGAGACCCAGTACTTC. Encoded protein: CASTRTGWGRETQYF.

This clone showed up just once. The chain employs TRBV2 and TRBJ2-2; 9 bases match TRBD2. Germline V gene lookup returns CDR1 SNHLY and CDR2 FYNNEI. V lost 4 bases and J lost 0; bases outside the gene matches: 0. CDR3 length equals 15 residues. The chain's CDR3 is CASSGLAANTGELFF. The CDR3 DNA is TGTGCCAGCAGTGGACTAGCGGCGAACACCGGGGAGCTGTTTTTT.

CDR3 amino acids: CASTPGWLTDTQYF. Here the CDR3 DNA reads TGTGCCAGTACCCCCGGGTGGCTCACAGATACGCAGTATTTT. The chain uses TRBV19 and TRBJ2-3; D call uncertain. Between the trimmed V and J ends, which lost 7 bases and 2 bases, there was a span of 13 bases. Germline V gene data show CDR1 as LNHDA and CDR2 as SQIVND (reference sequence). There are 14 residues in the CDR3.

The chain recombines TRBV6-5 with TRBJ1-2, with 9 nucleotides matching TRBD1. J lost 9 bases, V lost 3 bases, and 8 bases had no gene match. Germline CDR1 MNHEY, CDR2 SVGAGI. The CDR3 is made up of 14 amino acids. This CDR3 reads CASSYPGQGFRYTF. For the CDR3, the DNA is TGTGCCAGCAGTTATCCGGGACAGGGTTTTCGCTACACCTTC.

This CDR3 reads CASSPGVHFNQPQHF. CDR3 nucleotide sequence: TGTGCCAGCAGTCCAGGGGTCCACTTCAATCAGCCCCAGCATTTT. The chain is built from TRBV28 and TRBJ1-5; D might be TRBD1 (6 bases). Germline CDR1 reads MDHEN; CDR2 reads SYDVKM. The CDR3 is made up of 15 amino acids. Deletions cut 5 bases from V and 3 bases from J, with 14 bases between. Variable domain in full (rest from reference TRBV28 and TRBJ1-5): DVKVTQSSRYLVKRTGEKVFLECVQDMDHENMFWYRQDPGLGLRLIYFSYDVKMKEKGDIPEGYSVSREKKERFSLILESASTNQTSMYLCASSPGVHFNQPQHFGDGTRLSIL.

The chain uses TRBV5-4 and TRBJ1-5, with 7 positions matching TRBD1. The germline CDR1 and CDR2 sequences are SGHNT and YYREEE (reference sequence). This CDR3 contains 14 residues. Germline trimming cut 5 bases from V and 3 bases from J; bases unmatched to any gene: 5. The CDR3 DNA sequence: TGTGCCAGCAGGCCGGACAGGTACAATCAGCCCCAGCATTTT. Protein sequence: CASRPDRYNQPQHF. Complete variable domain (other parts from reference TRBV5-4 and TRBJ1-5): ETGVTQSPTHLIKTRGQQVTLRCSSQSGHNTVSWYQQALGQGPQFIFQYYREEENGRGNFPPRFSGLQFPNYSSELNVNALELDDSALYLCASRPDRYNQPQHFGDGTRLSIL.

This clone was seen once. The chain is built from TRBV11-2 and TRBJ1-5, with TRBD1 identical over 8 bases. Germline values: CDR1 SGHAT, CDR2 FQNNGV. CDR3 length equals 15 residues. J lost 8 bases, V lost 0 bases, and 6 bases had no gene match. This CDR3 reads CASSLDGQGNKPQHF. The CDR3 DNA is TGTGCCAGCAGCTTAGACGGACAGGGTAATAAGCCCCAGCATTTT.

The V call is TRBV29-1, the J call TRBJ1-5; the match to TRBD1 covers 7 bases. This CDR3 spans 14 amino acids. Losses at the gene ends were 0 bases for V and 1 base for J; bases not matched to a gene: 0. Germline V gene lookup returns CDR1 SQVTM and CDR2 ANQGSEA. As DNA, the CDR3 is TGCAGCGTTGAAGAACAGGGGAGCAATCAGCCCCAGCATTTT. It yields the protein CSVEEQGSNQPQHF.

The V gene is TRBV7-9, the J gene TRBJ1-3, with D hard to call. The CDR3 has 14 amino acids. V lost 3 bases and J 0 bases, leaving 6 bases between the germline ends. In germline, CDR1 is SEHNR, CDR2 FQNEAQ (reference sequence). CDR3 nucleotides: TGTGCCAGCAGCTTTGGCCGCTCTGGAAACACCATATATTTT. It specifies CASSFGRSGNTIYF.

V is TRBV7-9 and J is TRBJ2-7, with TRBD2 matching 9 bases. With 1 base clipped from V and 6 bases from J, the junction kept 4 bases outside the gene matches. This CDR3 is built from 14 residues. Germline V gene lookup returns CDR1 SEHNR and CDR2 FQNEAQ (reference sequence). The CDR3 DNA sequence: TGTGCCAGCAGCTTAGTGCGGGGGGGTCCCGAGCAGTACTTC. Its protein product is CASSLVRGGPEQYF.

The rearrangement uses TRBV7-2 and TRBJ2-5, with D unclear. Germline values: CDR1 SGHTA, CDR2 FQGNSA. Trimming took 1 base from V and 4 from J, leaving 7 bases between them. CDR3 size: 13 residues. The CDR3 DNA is TGTGCCAGCAGCTTAGTTTATCGAGAGACCCAGTACTTC. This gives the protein CASSLVYRETQYF. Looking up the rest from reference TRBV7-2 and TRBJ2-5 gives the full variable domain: GAGVSQSPSNKVTEKGKDVELRCDPISGHTALYWYRQSLGQGLEFLIYFQGNSAPDKSGLPSDRFSAERTGGSVSTLTIQRTQQEDSAVYLCASSLVYRETQYFGPGTRLLVL.

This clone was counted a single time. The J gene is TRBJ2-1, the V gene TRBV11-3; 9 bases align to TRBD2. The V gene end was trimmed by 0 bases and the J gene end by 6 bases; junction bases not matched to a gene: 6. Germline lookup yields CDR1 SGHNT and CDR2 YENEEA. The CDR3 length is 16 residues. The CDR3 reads CASSLEPAGGTNEQFF. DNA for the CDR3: TGTGCCAGCAGCTTAGAACCAGCGGGGGGTACCAATGAGCAGTTCTTC.

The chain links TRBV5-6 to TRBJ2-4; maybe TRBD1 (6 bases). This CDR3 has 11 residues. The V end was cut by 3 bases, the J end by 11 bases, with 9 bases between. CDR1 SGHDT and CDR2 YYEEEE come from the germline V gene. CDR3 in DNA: TGTGCCAGCAGCTCCGGACAGTTTCAGTACTTC. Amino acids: CASSSGQFQYF. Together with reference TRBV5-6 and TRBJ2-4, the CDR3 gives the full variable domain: DAGVTQSPTHLIKTRGQQVTLRCSPKSGHDTVSWYQQALGQGPQFIFQYYEEEERQRGNFPDRFSGHQFPNYSSELNVNALLLGDSALYLCASSSGQFQYFGAGTRLSVL.

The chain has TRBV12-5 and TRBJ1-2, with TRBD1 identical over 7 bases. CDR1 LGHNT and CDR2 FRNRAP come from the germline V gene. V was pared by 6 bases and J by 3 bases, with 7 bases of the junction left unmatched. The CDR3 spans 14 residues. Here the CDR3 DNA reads TGTGCTAGTGGCCGACAGGGAGTGGACTATGGCTACACCTTC. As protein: CASGRQGVDYGYTF.

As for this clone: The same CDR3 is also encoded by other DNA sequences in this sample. The CDR3 spells CAWSRGSYEQYF. DNA of the CDR3: TGTGCCTGGAGCCGGGGGTCCTACGAGCAGTACTTC. The gene calls are TRBV30 and TRBJ2-7, with a possible D match to TRBD2 (6 bases). Trimming removed 3 bases from V and 1 base from J, with 7 bases in between. The CDR3 is made up of 12 amino acids. In germline, CDR1 is GTSNPN, CDR2 SVGIG (reference sequence).

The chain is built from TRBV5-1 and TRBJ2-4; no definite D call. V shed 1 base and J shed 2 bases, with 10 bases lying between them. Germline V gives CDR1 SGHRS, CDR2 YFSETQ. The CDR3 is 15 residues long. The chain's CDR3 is CASSLLKRPKNIQYF. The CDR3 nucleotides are TGCGCCAGCAGCTTGCTAAAGAGGCCCAAAAACATTCAGTACTTC.

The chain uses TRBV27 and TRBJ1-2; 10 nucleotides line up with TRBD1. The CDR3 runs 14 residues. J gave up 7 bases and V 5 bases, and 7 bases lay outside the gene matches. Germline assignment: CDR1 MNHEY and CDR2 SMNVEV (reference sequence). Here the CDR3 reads CASSPTGQGGGYTF. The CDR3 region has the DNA TGTGCCAGCAGTCCTACTGGACAGGGGGGTGGCTACACCTTC.

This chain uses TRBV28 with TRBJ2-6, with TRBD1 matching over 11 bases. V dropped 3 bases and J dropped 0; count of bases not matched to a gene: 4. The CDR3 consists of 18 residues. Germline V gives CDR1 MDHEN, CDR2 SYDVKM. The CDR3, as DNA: TGTGCCAGCAGTTTTGGGGACAGGGGGGTCTCTGGGGCCAACGTCCTGACTTTC. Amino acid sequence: CASSFGDRGVSGANVLTF. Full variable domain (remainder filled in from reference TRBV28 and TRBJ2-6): DVKVTQSSRYLVKRTGEKVFLECVQDMDHENMFWYRQDPGLGLRLIYFSYDVKMKEKGDIPEGYSVSREKKERFSLILESASTNQTSMYLCASSFGDRGVSGANVLTFGAGSRLTVL.

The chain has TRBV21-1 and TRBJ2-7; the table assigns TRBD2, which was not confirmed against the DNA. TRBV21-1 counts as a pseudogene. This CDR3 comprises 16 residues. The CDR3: CASGFRLAGGSYEQYF. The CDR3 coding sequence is TGTGCCAGCGGGTTTAGACTAGCGGGGGGCTCCTACGAGCAGTACTTC.